The clone carrying this T cell receptor (beta chain) was observed a few times. Its target is unknown. Germline V gene sequence: CDR1 MDHEN, CDR2 SYDVKM. The V end was cut by 6 bases, the J end by 1 base, with 12 bases between. This CDR3 has 14 residues. Together with a sample-barcoded 5' primer, a J-beta primer mix was included in a second PCR lasting about 6 to 11 cycles. MiXCR, run by TCRdb on the 5' RACE reads, gives a single entry per CDR3 protein. The table lists more than 800,000 distinct CDR3 sequences, around 26% of them singletons. This record comes from a study of blood T cells in healthy people across ages. Study results and limitations: Investigators viewed diversity estimates from one million T cells as underestimates, the study reported. While age rose, TCR beta diversity per million T cells dropped in a roughly linear way.

Sequencing was done on a sample of blood. The sequence was collected from an elderly woman in good health. V usage is TRBV28 and J usage is TRBJ1-1; D is possibly TRBD1 (5 bases). The DNA for the CDR3 is TGTGCCAGCAGCCGGGACCGCACGAACACTGAAGCTTTCTTT. It codes for CASSRDRTNTEAFF.